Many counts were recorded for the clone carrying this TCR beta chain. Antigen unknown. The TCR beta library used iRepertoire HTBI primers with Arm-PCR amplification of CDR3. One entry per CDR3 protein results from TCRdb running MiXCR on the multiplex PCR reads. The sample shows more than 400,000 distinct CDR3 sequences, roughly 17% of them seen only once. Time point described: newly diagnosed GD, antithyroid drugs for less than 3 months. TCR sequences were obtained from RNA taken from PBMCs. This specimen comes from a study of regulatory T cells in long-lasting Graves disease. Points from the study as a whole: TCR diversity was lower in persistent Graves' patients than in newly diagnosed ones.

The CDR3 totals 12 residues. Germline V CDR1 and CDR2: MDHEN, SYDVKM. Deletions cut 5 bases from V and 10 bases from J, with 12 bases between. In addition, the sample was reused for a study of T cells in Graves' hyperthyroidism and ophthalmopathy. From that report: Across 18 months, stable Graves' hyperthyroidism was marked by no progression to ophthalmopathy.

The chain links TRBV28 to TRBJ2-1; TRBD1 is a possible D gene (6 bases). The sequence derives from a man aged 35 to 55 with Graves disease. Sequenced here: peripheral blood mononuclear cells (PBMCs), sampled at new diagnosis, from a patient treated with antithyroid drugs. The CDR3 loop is CASSENGQEQFF. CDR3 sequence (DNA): TGTGCCAGCAGTGAAAACGGACAGGAGCAGTTCTTC.